These 25 T cell receptor beta chains were all obtained from the same sample, sequenced in a study of blood T cell repertoires in COVID-19. Produced via immunoSEQ multiplex PCR; TCRdb's table is partial and in-frame only. Among 300,000 to 450,000 clones listed, roughly 86% were seen once. The sample taken for sequencing was PBMCs or T cells enriched from blood (not recorded which). The source is a man aged 25-45 years who had recovered from COVID-19.

This chain connects TRBV2 to TRBJ1-2; D is unclear. Germline loops: CDR1 SNHLY, CDR2 FYNNEI. Trimming took off 7 bases at V and 8 bases at J, with 20 bases between the two ends. The CDR3 loop spans 14 amino acids. The CDR3 region is CASNRNRGGLGYTF. CDR3 in DNA: TGTGCCAGCAATAGGAACCGGGGAGGTCTGGGCTACACCTTC.

The chain recombines TRBV19 with TRBJ1-1, with 8 bases matching TRBD1. CDR1 is LNHDA, CDR2 SQIVND, per germline (reference sequence). V trimming: 3 bases; J trimming: 2 bases; junction bases outside the gene matches: 5. This CDR3 spans 15 amino acids. The CDR3 loop is CASSIGDRFNTEAFF. CDR3 nucleotide sequence: TGTGCCAGTAGTATTGGGGACAGGTTCAACACTGAAGCTTTCTTT.

This chain connects TRBV3-1 (or the pseudogene TRBV3-2) to TRBJ2-1; possibly TRBD1 for D (5 bases). Trimming stripped 4 bases from V and 5 bases from J, with 18 bases between. The germline CDR1 and CDR2 sequences are LGHDT and YNNKEL (reference sequence). The CDR3 loop spans 16 amino acids. CDR3 in DNA: TGTGCCAGCAGCCCCCCCGGCCGACAGTCCAACAATGAGCAGTTCTTC. Encoded protein: CASSPPGRQSNNEQFF.

The chain employs TRBV7-3 and TRBJ2-3; 9 bases fit TRBD2. Germline CDR1 and CDR2: SGHTA and FQGTGA. The CDR3 has 15 residues. Germline trimming cut 5 bases from V and 5 bases from J; bases unmatched to any gene: 8. This CDR3 reads CASSRGGALEDTQYF. The CDR3 bases are TGTGCCAGCAGCCGCGGGGGGGCACTCGAAGATACGCAGTATTTT. The full variable domain, in which reference TRBV7-3 and TRBJ2-3 provide the parts outside the CDR3, is GAGVSQTPSNKVTEKGKYVELRCDPISGHTALYWYRQSLGQGPEFLIYFQGTGAADDSGLPNDRFFAVRPEGSVSTLKIQRTERGDSAVYLCASSRGGALEDTQYFGPGTRLTVL.

The V and J genes are TRBV19 and TRBJ2-3; TRBD2 matches at 11 bases. Germline V CDR1 and CDR2: LNHDA, SQIVND (reference sequence). CDR3 size: 15 residues. V shed 4 bases and J 7 bases; nucleotides not matched to a gene: 7. CDR3 loop: CASSKVAGGPNTQYF. The CDR3 DNA sequence: TGTGCCAGTAGTAAAGTAGCGGGGGGGCCGAATACGCAGTATTTT.

This chain links TRBV10-3 with TRBJ2-2, with 7 bases identical to TRBD1. The CDR3 extends over 16 amino acids. Germline trimming cut 0 bases from V and 0 bases from J; bases unmatched to any gene: 1. Germline lookup yields CDR1 ENHRY and CDR2 SYGVKD. This CDR3 is CAISESTGTNTGELFF. In DNA, the CDR3 is TGTGCCATCAGTGAGTCGACAGGGACGAACACCGGGGAGCTGTTTTTT.

This chain links TRBV6-5 with TRBJ1-5; the D gene is possibly TRBD1 (5 bases). Trimming removed 6 bases from V and 10 bases from J, with 16 bases in between. Germline-derived CDR1 and CDR2 are MNHEY and SVGAGI. This CDR3 is built from 13 residues. The CDR3 protein is CASRVDSQSPQHF. In nucleotides, the CDR3 is TGTGCCAGCAGAGTAGACAGCCAGAGTCCCCAGCATTTT.

The chain employs TRBV7-9 and TRBJ1-6, with TRBD1 matching over 10 bases. This CDR3 is built from 12 residues. CDR1 and CDR2 from the germline V gene are SEHNR and FQNEAQ (reference sequence). V shed 5 bases, J shed 17 bases, and the junction held 6 bases outside the gene matches. CDR3 nucleotides: TGTGCCAGCAGCCAAGCCGGGACAGGGGTCCACTTT. Amino acid sequence: CASSQAGTGVHF.

The chain employs TRBV5-5 and TRBJ2-7; 7 bases map to TRBD1. The length of the CDR3 is 16 residues. Germline CDR1 and CDR2: SGHKS and YYEKEE (reference sequence). With V trimmed by 3 bases and J by 2 bases, 11 bases remained unmatched. The CDR3 loop reads CASSSRDSLPPYEQYF. The CDR3 region has the DNA TGTGCCAGCAGCTCTCGGGACAGCCTCCCCCCCTACGAGCAGTACTTC.

This sequence joins TRBV19 and TRBJ1-3; D possibly corresponds to TRBD1 (5 bases). Germline V gene lookup returns CDR1 LNHDA and CDR2 SQIVND (reference sequence). CDR3 length: 14 residues. V lost 9 bases, J lost 0 bases, and 12 bases lay in between. The CDR3 spells CASGRGSSGNTIYF. CDR3 DNA: TGTGCCAGCGGTCGGGGGAGCTCTGGAAACACCATATATTTT.

The chain recombines TRBV7-9 with TRBJ2-1; TRBD2 matches 10 bases. The CDR3 consists of 15 residues. Germline values: CDR1 SEHNR, CDR2 FQNEAQ (reference sequence). V shed 0 bases and J 6 bases; nucleotides not matched to a gene: 2. The CDR3 loop is CASSLASSGGNEQFF. The DNA for the CDR3 is TGTGCCAGCAGCTTAGCGTCTAGCGGGGGCAATGAGCAGTTCTTC.

This chain uses TRBV10-1 with TRBJ2-1; unclear D gene. This CDR3 region has 14 residues. Trimming removed 4 bases from V and 2 bases from J, with 9 bases in between. Germline CDR1 WNHNN, CDR2 SYGVQD (reference sequence). The CDR3 sequence: CASSVSSPYNEQFF. The CDR3, as DNA: TGCGCCAGCAGTGTTTCAAGCCCCTACAATGAGCAGTTCTTC.

This clone was seen once. The chain links TRBV7-2 to TRBJ1-1; 7 bases match TRBD1. Per germline, CDR1 SGHTA and CDR2 FQGNSA. With V trimmed by 5 bases and J by 0 bases, 9 bases remained unmatched. This CDR3 spans 16 amino acids. CDR3 bases: TGTGCCAGCAGCCCACTCACAGGGGAGCTGAACACTGAAGCTTTCTTT. Its translation is CASSPLTGELNTEAFF.

The chain has TRBV5-1 and TRBJ1-1, with 11 bases fitting TRBD1. V shed 4 bases and J 6 bases; nucleotides not matched to a gene: 5. The CDR3 sequence is 14 residues long. Germline V gene sequence: CDR1 SGHRS, CDR2 YFSETQ. The CDR3 loop reads CASSPGQGESEAFF. DNA of the CDR3: TGCGCCAGCAGCCCGGGACAGGGGGAATCTGAAGCTTTCTTT.

The chain employs TRBV3-1 (or the pseudogene TRBV3-2) and TRBJ2-7, with D possibly matching TRBD2 (5 bases). V was trimmed by 0 bases and J by 6 bases, leaving 12 bases between them. The CDR3 extends over 14 amino acids. Germline V gives CDR1 LGHDT, CDR2 YNNKEL (reference sequence). In DNA, the CDR3 is TGTGCCAGCAGCCAAGAAGGGAGATCGATCGAGCAGTACTTC. It encodes CASSQEGRSIEQYF.

This clone appeared once. The rearrangement links TRBV11-1 to TRBJ2-7; tentatively, D is TRBD1 (5 bases). V gave up 1 base and J gave up 7 bases, with 17 bases separating them. CDR1 is SGHAT, CDR2 FQDESV, per germline (reference sequence). This CDR3 is built from 15 residues. The CDR3 loop is CASSLEMKGLAEQYF. In DNA, the CDR3 is TGTGCCAGCAGCTTAGAAATGAAGGGGCTCGCGGAGCAGTACTTC.

This chain joins TRBV4-1 and TRBJ1-5; D remains ambiguous. CDR1 is MGHRA, CDR2 YSYEKL, per germline. The length of the CDR3 is 15 residues. V lost 4 bases to trimming and J lost 3 bases, with 13 bases between them. The DNA of the CDR3 is TGCGCCAGCAGCCTGCCGACTGCGGACAATCAGCCCCAGCATTTT. Translated: CASSLPTADNQPQHF.

The chain uses TRBV5-1 and TRBJ1-4; no reliable D call. CDR1 is SGHRS and CDR2 is YFSETQ in the germline V gene. The CDR3 is 13 amino acids. V lost 0 bases and J lost 5, with 5 bases in between. CDR3 bases: TGCGCCAGCAGCTTGGGCGGGAATGAAAAACTGTTTTTT. Translating gives CASSLGGNEKLFF.

J is TRBJ2-1 and V is TRBV3-1 (or the pseudogene TRBV3-2); a weak D match, TRBD2 (5 bases). Germline CDR1 reads LGHDT; CDR2 reads YNNKEL (reference sequence). The CDR3 is 15 amino acids. Between the trimmed V and J ends, which lost 1 base and 0 bases, there was a span of 7 bases. CDR3 sequence reads: CASSQGRFSYNEQFF. Written as DNA, the CDR3 is TGTGCCAGCAGCCAAGGGAGGTTCTCCTACAATGAGCAGTTCTTC.

The chain joins TRBV29-1 to TRBJ1-1, with D hard to call. The V gene lost 0 bases and the J gene lost 7 bases, with 9 bases spanning the gap. The germline CDR1 and CDR2 sequences are SQVTM and ANQGSEA. This CDR3 is 12 amino acids long. CDR3 nucleotide sequence: TGCAGCGTTGAAGATGGGCTGGGTGAAGCTTTCTTT. Its translation is CSVEDGLGEAFF.

The CDR3 is CASSQSSGGYNEQFF. The CDR3 DNA reads TGTGCCAGCAGCCAATCGAGCGGGGGCTACAATGAGCAGTTCTTC. The chain joins TRBV3-1 (or the pseudogene TRBV3-2) to TRBJ2-1; the match to TRBD2 covers 8 bases. The junction had 3 bases not matched to a gene; V was cut back by 2 bases and J by 3 bases. Germline loops: CDR1 LGHDT, CDR2 YNNKEL (reference sequence). This CDR3 region has 15 residues.

CDR3 coding DNA: TGTGCCAGTAGCGAGAGGGGGTTCTACGAGCAGTACTTC. This gives the protein CASSERGFYEQYF. The chain joins TRBV19 to TRBJ2-7, with D perhaps TRBD1 (6 bases). Germline V gives CDR1 LNHDA, CDR2 SQIVND (reference sequence). This CDR3 has 13 amino acids. V dropped 6 bases and J dropped 3 bases, with 12 bases sitting between them.

The CDR3 spells CASSGIDRINYGYTF. CDR3 DNA sequence: TGTGCCAGCAGTGGGATCGACAGGATTAACTATGGCTACACCTTC. V and J are TRBV27 and TRBJ1-2; tentative D call: TRBD1 (6 bases). Germline CDR1 reads MNHEY; CDR2 reads SMNVEV (reference sequence). V lost 5 bases to trimming and J lost 1 base, with 14 bases between them. This CDR3 is built from 15 residues.

This clone was recorded only once. The genes are TRBV7-9 and TRBJ2-2; D is possibly TRBD2 (5 bases). The CDR3 totals 14 residues. Germline V gives CDR1 SEHNR, CDR2 FQNEAQ (reference sequence). The germline V and J ends were trimmed by 2 bases and 5 bases, with 9 bases remaining between them. In DNA, the CDR3 is TGTGCCAGCAGCTTACTACGGGGAACCGGGGAGCTGTTTTTT. Residues: CASSLLRGTGELFF.

This chain links TRBV4-2 with TRBJ1-6; D remains ambiguous. From germline, CDR1 is LGHNA and CDR2 YNFKEQ. CDR3 length: 13 residues. V lost 1 base, J lost 7 bases, and 5 bases lay in between. Here the CDR3 DNA reads TGTGCCAGCAGCCAAGGGGAGAATTCACCCCTCCACTTT. The encoded protein is CASSQGENSPLHF.